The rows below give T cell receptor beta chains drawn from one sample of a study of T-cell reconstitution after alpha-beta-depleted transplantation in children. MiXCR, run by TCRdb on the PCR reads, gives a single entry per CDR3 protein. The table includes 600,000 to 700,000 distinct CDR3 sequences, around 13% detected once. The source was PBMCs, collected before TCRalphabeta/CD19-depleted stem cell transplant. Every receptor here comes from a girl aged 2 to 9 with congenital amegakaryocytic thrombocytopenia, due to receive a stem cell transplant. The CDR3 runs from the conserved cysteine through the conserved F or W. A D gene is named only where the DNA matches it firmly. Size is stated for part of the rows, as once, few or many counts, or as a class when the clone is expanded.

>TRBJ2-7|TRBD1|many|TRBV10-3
CAISETGQPYEQYF
TGTGCCATCAGTGAGACGGGACAGCCCTACGAGCAGTACTTC
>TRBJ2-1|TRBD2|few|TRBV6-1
CASSPILAGGNEQFF
TGTGCCAGCAGTCCTATACTAGCGGGAGGGAATGAGCAGTTCTTC
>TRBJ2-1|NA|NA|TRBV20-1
CSARAQRVIYNEQFF
TGCAGTGCTAGAGCCCAGCGGGTAATCTACAATGAGCAGTTCTTC
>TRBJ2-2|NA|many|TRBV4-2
CASSPSGSVTGELFF
TGTGCCAGCAGCCCGAGTGGGAGTGTAACCGGGGAGCTGTTTTTT
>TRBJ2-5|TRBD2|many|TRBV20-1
CSARDYLQETQYF
TGCAGTGCTCGGGACTACCTCCAAGAGACCCAGTACTTC
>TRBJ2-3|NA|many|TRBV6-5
CASSYSAAGLDTQYF
TGTGCCAGCAGTTACTCGGCCGCGGGCTTAGATACGCAGTATTTT
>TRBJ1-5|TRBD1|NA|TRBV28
CASSYQTGGAQPQHF
TGTGCCAGCAGTTACCAAACAGGGGGGGCTCAGCCCCAGCATTTT
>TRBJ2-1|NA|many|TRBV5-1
CASSSPKGGSYNEQFF
TGCGCCAGCAGCTCACCAAAGGGGGGTTCCTACAATGAGCAGTTCTTC
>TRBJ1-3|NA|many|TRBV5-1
CASSLVRTGTTGNTIYF
TGCGCCAGCAGCTTGGTCCGAACCGGGACAACGGGAAACACCATATATTTT
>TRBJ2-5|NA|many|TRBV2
CASNFEETQYF
TGTGCCAGCAACTTCGAGGAGACCCAGTACTTC
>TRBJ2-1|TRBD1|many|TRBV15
CATSKTGAPRGPYNEQFF
TGTGCCACCAGTAAGACAGGGGCCCCTAGGGGACCCTACAATGAGCAGTTCTTC
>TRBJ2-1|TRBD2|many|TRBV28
CASSPDKRGSYNEQFF
TGTGCCAGCAGTCCCGATAAGCGGGGATCCTACAATGAGCAGTTCTTC
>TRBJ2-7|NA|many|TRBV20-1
CSAAVGGASPSFYEQYF
TGCAGTGCTGCGGTGGGGGGGGCTAGCCCCTCATTCTACGAGCAGTACTTC
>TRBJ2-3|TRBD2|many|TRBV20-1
CSARYGGSAPSTDTQYF
TGCAGTGCTAGATATGGCGGGAGCGCCCCTAGCACAGATACGCAGTATTTT
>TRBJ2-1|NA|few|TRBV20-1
CSARDPGTHGSEQFF
TGCAGTGCTAGAGATCCCGGGACACACGGAAGTGAGCAGTTCTTC
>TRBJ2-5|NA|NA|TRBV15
CATSRAGLLETQYF
TGTGCCACCAGCAGAGCTGGGCTTTTGGAGACCCAGTACTTC
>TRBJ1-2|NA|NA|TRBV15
CATRSDRSYGYTF
TGTGCCACCAGATCCGACAGGAGCTATGGCTACACCTTC
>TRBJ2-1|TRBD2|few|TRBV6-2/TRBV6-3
CASSPRGLAGTHEQFF
TGTGCCAGCAGTCCCCGAGGACTAGCGGGAACGCATGAGCAGTTCTTC
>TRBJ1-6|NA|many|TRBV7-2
CASVRDNTNSPLHF
TGTGCCAGCGTAAGGGACAACACTAATTCACCCCTCCACTTT
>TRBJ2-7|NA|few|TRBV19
CASNGGQSYEQYF
TGTGCCAGTAACGGCGGACAGTCCTACGAGCAGTACTTC
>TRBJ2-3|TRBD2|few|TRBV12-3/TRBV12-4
CASTPKGLDVAQYF
TGTGCCAGCACCCCTAAGGGACTAGACGTTGCGCAGTATTTT
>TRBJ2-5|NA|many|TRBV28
CASSLPAQETQYF
TGTGCCAGCAGTTTACCGGCCCAAGAGACCCAGTACTTC
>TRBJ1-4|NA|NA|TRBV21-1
CASSGQGFLETNEKLFF
TGTGCCAGCAGCGGACAGGGCTTTCTGGAGACTAATGAAAAACTGTTTTTT
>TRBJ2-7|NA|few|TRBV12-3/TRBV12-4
CASSPRGAGFYEQYF
TGTGCCAGCAGTCCCCGCGGGGCGGGATTCTACGAGCAGTACTTC
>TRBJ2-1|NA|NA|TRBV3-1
CASSPRGRVLPEQFF
TGTGCCAGCAGCCCACGTGGCAGGGTCCTCCCTGAGCAGTTCTTC
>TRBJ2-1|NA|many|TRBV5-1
CASSLAGLSSNEQFF
TGCGCCAGCAGCTTGGCCGGATTATCGTCCAATGAGCAGTTCTTC
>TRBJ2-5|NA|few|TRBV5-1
CASSSTVEARQETQYF
TGCGCCAGCAGCTCGACCGTGGAAGCAAGACAAGAGACCCAGTACTTC
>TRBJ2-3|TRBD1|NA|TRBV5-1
CASSPHRGVGTDTQYF
TGCGCCAGCAGCCCACACAGGGGGGTCGGCACAGATACGCAGTATTTT
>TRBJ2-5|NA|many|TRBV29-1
CSESIRVQETQYF
TGCAGCGAATCCATACGGGTTCAAGAGACCCAGTACTTC
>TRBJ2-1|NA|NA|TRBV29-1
CSVEVFQGNEQFF
TGCAGCGTTGAAGTGTTTCAGGGCAATGAGCAGTTCTTC
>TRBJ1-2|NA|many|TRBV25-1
CATQHNGYTF
TGTGCCACACAGCACAATGGCTACACCTTC
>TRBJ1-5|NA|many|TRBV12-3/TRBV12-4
CASSPRWNQPQHF
TGTGCCAGCAGCCCTCGGTGGAATCAGCCCCAGCATTTT
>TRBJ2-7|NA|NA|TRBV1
CTSSQDRRQGLTYEQYF
TGCACCAGCAGCCAAGATCGCCGGCAGGGACTGACCTACGAGCAGTACTTC
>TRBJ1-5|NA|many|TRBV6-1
CASSWGGENQPQHF
TGTGCCAGCAGCTGGGGCGGGGAAAATCAGCCCCAGCATTTT
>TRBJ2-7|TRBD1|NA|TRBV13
CASSQAPGQEPFYEQYF
TGCGCCAGCAGCCAAGCCCCCGGACAGGAGCCATTTTACGAGCAGTACTTC
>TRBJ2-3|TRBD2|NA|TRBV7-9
CASSLSGGRIDTQYF
TGTGCCAGCAGCTTATCGGGAGGGAGGATAGATACGCAGTATTTT
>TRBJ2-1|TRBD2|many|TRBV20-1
CSARGPSGRAGDEQFF
TGCAGTGCTAGAGGCCCTAGCGGGAGGGCCGGCGATGAGCAGTTCTTC
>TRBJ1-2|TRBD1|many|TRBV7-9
CASSEQGAYGYTF
TGTGCCAGCAGCGAACAGGGGGCCTATGGCTACACCTTC
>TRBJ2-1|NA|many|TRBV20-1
CSANPTRSPSSYNEQFF
TGCAGTGCAAATCCGACTAGATCCCCTAGCTCCTACAATGAGCAGTTCTTC
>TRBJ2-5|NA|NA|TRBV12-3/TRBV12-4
CASSLAAALQETQYF
TGTGCCAGCAGTTTAGCGGCAGCCCTCCAAGAGACCCAGTACTTC
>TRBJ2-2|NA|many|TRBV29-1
CSVEGRGGSTGELFF
TGCAGCGTTGAAGGAAGAGGGGGGTCGACCGGGGAGCTGTTTTTT
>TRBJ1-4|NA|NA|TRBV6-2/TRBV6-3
CASSYFQGGEKLFF
TGTGCCAGCAGTTATTTTCAGGGTGGTGAAAAACTGTTTTTT
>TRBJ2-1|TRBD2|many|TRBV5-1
CASSSLAGVGRNEQFF
TGCGCCAGCAGCTCCTTAGCGGGAGTGGGTCGAAATGAGCAGTTCTTC